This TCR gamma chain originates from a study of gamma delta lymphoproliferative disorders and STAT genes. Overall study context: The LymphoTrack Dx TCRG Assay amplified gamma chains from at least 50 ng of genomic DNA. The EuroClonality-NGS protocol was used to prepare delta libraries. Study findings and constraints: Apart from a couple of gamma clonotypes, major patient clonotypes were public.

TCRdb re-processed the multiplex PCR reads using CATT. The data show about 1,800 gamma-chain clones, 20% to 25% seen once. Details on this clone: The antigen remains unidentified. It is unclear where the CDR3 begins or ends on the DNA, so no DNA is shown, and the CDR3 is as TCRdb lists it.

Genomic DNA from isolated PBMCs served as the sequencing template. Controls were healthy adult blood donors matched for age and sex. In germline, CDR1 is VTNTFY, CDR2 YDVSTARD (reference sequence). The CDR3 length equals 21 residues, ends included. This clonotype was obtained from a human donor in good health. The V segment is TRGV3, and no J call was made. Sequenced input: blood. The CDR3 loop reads CATWDRPAIIIRNSLAVEQHF.